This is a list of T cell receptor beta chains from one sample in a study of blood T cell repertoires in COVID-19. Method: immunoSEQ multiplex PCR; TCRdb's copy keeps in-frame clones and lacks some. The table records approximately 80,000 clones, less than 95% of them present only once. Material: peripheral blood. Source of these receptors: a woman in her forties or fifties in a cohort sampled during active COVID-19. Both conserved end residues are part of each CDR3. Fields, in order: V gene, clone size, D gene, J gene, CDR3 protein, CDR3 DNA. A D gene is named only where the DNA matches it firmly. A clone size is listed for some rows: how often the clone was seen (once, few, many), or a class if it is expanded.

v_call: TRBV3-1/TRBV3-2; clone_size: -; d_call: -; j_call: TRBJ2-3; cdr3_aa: CASSPSGTAIPDTQYF; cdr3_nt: TGTGCCAGCAGTCCATCCGGGACTGCTATCCCAGATACGCAGTATTTT
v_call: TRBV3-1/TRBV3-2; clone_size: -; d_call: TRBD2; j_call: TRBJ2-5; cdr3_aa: CASSPTSGRAGGETQYF; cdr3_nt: TGTGCCAGCAGCCCCACTAGCGGGAGGGCCGGAGGAGAGACCCAGTACTTC
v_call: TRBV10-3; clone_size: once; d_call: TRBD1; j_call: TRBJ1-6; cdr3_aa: CAISGPPQTGPRDYNSPLHF; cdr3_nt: TGTGCCATCAGTGGCCCCCCGCAGACAGGGCCGAGGGACTATAATTCACCCCTCCACTTT
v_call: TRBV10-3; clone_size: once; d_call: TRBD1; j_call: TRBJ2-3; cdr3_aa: CAVAGMGQGALGPDTQYF; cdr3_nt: TGTGCCGTCGCTGGAATGGGACAGGGGGCTCTAGGCCCAGATACGCAGTATTTT
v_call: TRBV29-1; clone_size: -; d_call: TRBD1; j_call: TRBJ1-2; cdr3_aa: CSVLRGQGSNYGYTF; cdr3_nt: TGCAGCGTCCTAAGGGGGCAGGGATCCAACTATGGCTACACCTTC
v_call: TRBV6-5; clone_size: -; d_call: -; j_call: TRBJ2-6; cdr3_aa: CAGTTDTGANVLTF; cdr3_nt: TGTGCCGGAACAACAGATACTGGGGCCAACGTCCTGACTTTC
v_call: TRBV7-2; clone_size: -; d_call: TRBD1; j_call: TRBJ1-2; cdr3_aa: CASSPGQTDYGYTF; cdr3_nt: TGTGCCAGCAGCCCGGGACAGACCGACTATGGCTACACCTTC
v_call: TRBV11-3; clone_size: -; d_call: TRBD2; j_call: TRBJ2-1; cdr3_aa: CASSLRRASGINEQFF; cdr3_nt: TGTGCCAGCAGCTTAAGGCGGGCTAGCGGGATCAATGAGCAGTTCTTC
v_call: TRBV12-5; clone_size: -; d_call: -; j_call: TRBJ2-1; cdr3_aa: CASGLLGGEQFF; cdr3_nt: TGTGCTAGTGGTTTGCTAGGGGGTGAGCAGTTCTTC
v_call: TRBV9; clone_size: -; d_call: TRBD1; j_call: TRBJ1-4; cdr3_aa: CASRRGSGTNEKLFF; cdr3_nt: TGTGCCAGCCGCAGGGGGTCCGGAACTAATGAAAAACTGTTTTTT
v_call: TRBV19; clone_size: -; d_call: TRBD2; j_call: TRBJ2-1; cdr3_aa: CASSIEASGPRTFYNEQFF; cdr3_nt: TGTGCCAGTAGTATAGAGGCTAGCGGGCCTCGGACCTTCTACAATGAGCAGTTCTTC
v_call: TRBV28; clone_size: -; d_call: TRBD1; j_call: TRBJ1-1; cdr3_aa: CASSSGDRTTEAFF; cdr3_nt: TGTGCCAGCAGTTCTGGGGACAGGACGACTGAAGCTTTCTTT